Below are 21 T cell receptor beta chains sequenced from a single sample in a study of T cell responses to AZD1222 COVID-19 vaccine. Clones were sequenced by immunoSEQ multiplex PCR, and TCRdb holds only the in-frame ones, with some missing. This sample has approximately 110,000 clones, with around 89% found just once. Here the sequenced sample was peripheral blood, taken on day 0 of AZD1222 vaccination. The origin of the receptors is an adult in good health.

The rearrangement uses TRBV19 and TRBJ1-1; 8 bases are shared with TRBD1. Per germline, CDR1 LNHDA and CDR2 SQIVND (reference sequence). The trim removed 4 bases at V and 5 bases at J, leaving 3 bases unmatched. This CDR3 spans 13 amino acids. CDR3 region: CASSRRTGTEAFF. In nucleotides, the CDR3 is TGTGCCAGTAGTAGACGGACAGGGACTGAAGCTTTCTTT.

This chain joins TRBV6-5 and TRBJ2-2; tentatively, D is TRBD1 (5 bases). Germline V lookup: CDR1 MNHEY, CDR2 SVGAGI. This CDR3 has 15 amino acids. V lost 0 bases and J 8 bases, leaving 13 bases between the germline ends. CDR3 DNA sequence: TGTGCCAGCAGTTACTCGATCAGGGCACCGGGGGAGCTGTTTTTT. Amino acid sequence: CASSYSIRAPGELFF.

This chain links TRBV5-1 with TRBJ1-2; 9 bases agree with TRBD1. Germline V lookup: CDR1 SGHRS, CDR2 YFSETQ. The CDR3 contains 15 residues. Trimming cost V 3 bases and J 4 bases; bases outside gene matches: 7. CDR3 sequence: CASSSTGGVFYGYTF. The CDR3 nucleotides read TGCGCCAGCAGCTCAACAGGGGGCGTCTTCTATGGCTACACCTTC.

The rearrangement joins TRBV27 to TRBJ1-2; the D is unclear. Germline V gene data show CDR1 as MNHEY and CDR2 as SMNVEV (reference sequence). Trimming took off 3 bases at V and 2 bases at J, with 7 bases between the two ends. The CDR3 loop spans 13 amino acids. CDR3 nucleotides: TGTGCCAGCAGTTTTGGGCGGAACTATGGCTACACCTTC. Protein sequence: CASSFGRNYGYTF.

This rearrangement joins TRBV10-3 to TRBJ1-5; D uncertain. Trimming pared 10 bases from V and 3 bases from J, leaving 16 bases between. The CDR3 runs 14 residues. Germline V lookup: CDR1 ENHRY, CDR2 SYGVKD. For the CDR3, the DNA is TGTGCCACCAGGATAGGCCGGGACAATCAGCCCCAGCATTTT. Encoded protein: CATRIGRDNQPQHF.

The V call is TRBV6-2 or TRBV6-3, the J call TRBJ1-1; no clear D gene. There are 14 residues in the CDR3. Germline V gene lookup returns CDR1 MNHEY and CDR2 SVGEGT. The V gene lost 1 base and the J gene lost 1 base, with 7 bases spanning the gap. The CDR3 DNA sequence: TGTGCCAGCAGTTACTGGGCGGCGAACACTGAAGCTTTCTTT. It is translated as CASSYWAANTEAFF.

This chain connects TRBV4-1 to TRBJ2-7; a weak D match, TRBD2 (5 bases). Per germline, CDR1 MGHRA and CDR2 YSYEKL. Trimming took 1 base from V and 6 from J, leaving 10 bases between them. The CDR3 spans 13 residues. Here the CDR3 reads CASSQVARGEQYF. The CDR3 DNA follows: TGCGCCAGCAGCCAAGTGGCTCGGGGCGAGCAGTACTTC.

This clone was found once. The chain employs TRBV7-2 and TRBJ2-5, with 8 bases that match TRBD2. V lost 8 bases, J lost 5 bases, and 13 bases stayed unmatched. The germline CDR1 and CDR2 sequences are SGHTA and FQGNSA. This CDR3 is built from 15 residues. CDR3 in DNA: TGTGCCAGCGCCCTACCGGGGGGGAGGCGGGAGACCCAGTACTTC. Protein product: CASALPGGRRETQYF.

The chain has TRBV19 and TRBJ1-5; no firm D call. Deletions cut 9 bases from V and 0 bases from J, with 12 bases between. This CDR3 has 14 amino acids. Germline V gene data show CDR1 as LNHDA and CDR2 as SQIVND (reference sequence). CDR3 amino acids: CASGPFNSNQPQHF. CDR3 nucleotides: TGTGCCAGCGGACCCTTTAATAGCAATCAGCCCCAGCATTTT. Drawing the rest from reference TRBV19 and TRBJ1-5, the complete variable domain is DGGITQSPKYLFRKEGQNVTLSCEQNLNHDAMYWYRQDPGQGLRLIYYSQIVNDFQKGDIAEGYSVSREKKESFPLTVTSAQKNPTAFYLCASGPFNSNQPQHFGDGTRLSIL.

This chain uses TRBV18 with TRBJ1-1, with TRBD1 matching 7 bases. This CDR3 comprises 15 residues. J gave up 1 base and V 3 bases, and 5 bases lay outside the gene matches. The germline V gene has CDR1 KGHSH and CDR2 LQKENI. The CDR3 DNA reads TGTGCCAGCTCACCCCAGACAGGGCGGAACACTGAAGCTTTCTTT. The encoded protein is CASSPQTGRNTEAFF.

V is TRBV30 and J is TRBJ2-2; 11 bases line up with TRBD1. The CDR3 length is 15 residues. Germline trimming cut 4 bases from V and 3 bases from J; bases unmatched to any gene: 4. In germline, CDR1 is GTSNPN, CDR2 SVGIG (reference sequence). The CDR3 nucleotides read TGTGCCTGGAAAGGGACAGGGGGGGACACCGGGGAGCTGTTTTTT. As protein: CAWKGTGGDTGELFF.

This clone was recorded once. CDR3 amino acids: CASSLSLGQNYGYTF. CDR3 coding DNA: TGTGCCAGCAGCTTGAGTCTTGGCCAGAACTATGGCTACACCTTC. The chain joins TRBV5-5 to TRBJ1-2, with no clear D. Germline loops: CDR1 SGHKS, CDR2 YYEKEE (reference sequence). This CDR3 has 15 amino acids. V was cut by 1 base and J by 2 bases, with 12 bases left in between.

This chain joins TRBV11-2 and TRBJ1-1; unclear D gene. V was trimmed by 0 bases and J by 1 base, leaving 15 bases between them. Germline V gene sequence: CDR1 SGHAT, CDR2 FQNNGV. The CDR3 length is 17 residues. The CDR3 spells CASSLDRQIGRNTEAFF. Here the CDR3 DNA reads TGTGCCAGCAGCTTAGATCGACAAATAGGGCGGAACACTGAAGCTTTCTTT. Together with reference TRBV11-2 and TRBJ1-1, the CDR3 gives the full variable domain: EAGVAQSPRYKIIEKRQSVAFWCNPISGHATLYWYQQILGQGPKLLIQFQNNGVVDDSQLPKDRFSAERLKGVDSTLKIQPAKLEDSAVYLCASSLDRQIGRNTEAFFGQGTRLTVV.

The DNA for the CDR3 is TGCGCCAGCAGCCCATCTGGACAGTCATATGAGCAGTTCTTC. This encodes CASSPSGQSYEQFF. The chain employs TRBV5-1 and TRBJ2-1, with a possible D match to TRBD1 (6 bases). CDR3 length: 14 amino acids. V lost 4 bases, J lost 8 bases, and 16 bases lay in between. Germline CDR1 reads SGHRS; CDR2 reads YFSETQ.

V is TRBV5-1 and J is TRBJ2-3; TRBD2 matches 15 bases. There are 18 residues in the CDR3. V shed 2 bases and J 0 bases; nucleotides not matched to a gene: 4. The germline V gene encodes CDR1 SGHRS and CDR2 YFSETQ. CDR3 residues: CASSFGLAGGTSTDTQYF. The CDR3 DNA reads TGCGCCAGCAGCTTCGGACTAGCGGGAGGGACCAGCACAGATACGCAGTATTTT.

This sequence joins TRBV7-9 and TRBJ2-3; TRBD1 might be the D (6 bases). This CDR3 region has 16 residues. V lost 6 bases to trimming and J lost 4 bases, with 20 bases between them. Germline CDR1 SEHNR, CDR2 FQNEAQ (reference sequence). Written as DNA, the CDR3 is TGTGCCAGCAGGTTACAGGGCGGCAATCGTGCAGATACGCAGTATTTT. Its protein is CASRLQGGNRADTQYF.

This chain uses TRBV5-4 with TRBJ2-3, with D hard to call. V lost 3 bases, J lost 6 bases, and 20 bases lay in between. The germline gives CDR1 SGHNT, CDR2 YYREEE (reference sequence). The CDR3 covers 16 residues. As DNA, the CDR3 is TGTGCCAGCAGCTCGGGTCCGCCTCTACGAAGGGATACGCAGTATTTT. It specifies CASSSGPPLRRDTQYF.

V is TRBV2 and J is TRBJ2-4; 9 nucleotides match TRBD1. Unmatched junction bases numbered 17, after V lost 8 bases and J lost 6 bases. The germline gives CDR1 SNHLY, CDR2 FYNNEI. The length of the CDR3 is 17 residues. For the CDR3, the DNA is TGTGCCAGCGTGGAAAGACCCACAGGGGGCCGCGGAAACATTCAGTACTTC. Amino acid sequence: CASVERPTGGRGNIQYF.

This chain uses TRBV2 with TRBJ1-1; D is unresolved. This CDR3 region has 12 residues. The germline V and J ends were trimmed by 7 bases and 0 bases, with 6 bases remaining between them. Germline CDR1 SNHLY, CDR2 FYNNEI. CDR3 amino acids: CASKRMNTEAFF. CDR3 in DNA: TGTGCCAGCAAACGGATGAACACTGAAGCTTTCTTT.

The chain combines TRBV9 with TRBJ1-5, with D unclear. Trimming stripped 0 bases from V and 8 bases from J, with 21 bases between. Germline V lookup: CDR1 SGDLS, CDR2 YYNGEE. This CDR3 comprises 17 residues. In nucleotides, the CDR3 is TGTGCCAGCAGCGTAGTTGGGCGGCGGCCGTCAATCAAGCCCCAGCATTTT. Its translation is CASSVVGRRPSIKPQHF.

This clone was found a few times. The gene calls are TRBV28 and TRBJ2-7, with D unresolved. Germline CDR1 is MDHEN and CDR2 is SYDVKM. CDR3 length: 15 residues. The V gene lost 4 bases and the J gene lost 2 bases, with 15 bases spanning the gap. CDR3 sequence: CASSSGFTAPYEQYF. DNA for the CDR3: TGTGCCAGCAGTTCCGGATTCACAGCCCCCTACGAGCAGTACTTC.